The 10 T cell receptor beta chains below were found in one sample sequenced in a study of shared clonotypes between healthy human individuals. This table comes from immunoSEQ multiplex PCR, and its TCRdb copy is limited to in-frame clones, with some not included. The repertoire includes roughly 1 million clones, roughly 70% of them detected once, and around 1.5% sits in the top ten. The sample taken for sequencing was memory CD4+ T cells sorted from blood. Noted subset: CD45RA-negative fraction. The source is a man younger than 30 in good health.

This clone showed up just once. The V and J genes are TRBV7-2 and TRBJ2-5; 16 positions match TRBD2. CDR1 is SGHTA, CDR2 FQGNSA, per germline. The trim removed 5 bases at V and 1 base at J, leaving 7 bases unmatched. There are 18 residues in the CDR3. The CDR3 reads CASSAGTSGGARQETQYF. The CDR3, as DNA: TGTGCCAGCAGCGCCGGGACTAGCGGGGGGGCCCGCCAAGAGACCCAGTACTTC.

For this clone: The sample contains more than one DNA sequence encoding this CDR3. The chain uses TRBV9 and TRBJ2-2; D is undetermined. Germline V gives CDR1 SGDLS, CDR2 YYNGEE. V lost 3 bases and J lost 2, with 5 bases in between. The CDR3 is 13 residues long. CDR3 region: CASSGRNTGELFF. The CDR3 DNA follows: TGTGCCAGCAGCGGACGAAACACCGGGGAGCTGTTTTTT.

This clone has a handful of counts. The sample carries other DNA sequences with the same CDR3. J is TRBJ1-2 and V is TRBV19; 8 positions agree with TRBD1. The germline V gene has CDR1 LNHDA and CDR2 SQIVND (reference sequence). The junction had 5 bases not matched to a gene; V was cut back by 4 bases and J by 4 bases. The CDR3 contains 14 residues. The CDR3 region is CASSTRQGIYGYTF. CDR3 nucleotide sequence: TGTGCCAGTAGTACTCGACAGGGGATCTATGGCTACACCTTC.

The CDR3 here is CASSFFRISSGNTIYF. CDR3 DNA sequence: TGTGCCAGCAGTTTCTTCCGGATCTCCTCTGGAAACACCATATATTTT. V usage is TRBV28 and J usage is TRBJ1-3; D is unclear. The V end was cut by 3 bases, the J end by 0 bases, with 12 bases between. The CDR3 length is 16 residues. CDR1 MDHEN and CDR2 SYDVKM come from the germline V gene.

The chain joins TRBV10-3 to TRBJ2-1; 8 nucleotides line up with TRBD2. V shed 6 bases and J 0 bases; nucleotides not matched to a gene: 4. CDR3 length: 15 amino acids. From germline, CDR1 is ENHRY and CDR2 SYGVKD. The CDR3 bases are TGTGCCATCAGGGAAAGCGGGAGCTCCTACAATGAGCAGTTCTTC. Translating gives CAIRESGSSYNEQFF.

V and J are TRBV5-4 and TRBJ2-7, with 8 bases matching TRBD1. With 3 bases clipped from V and 4 bases from J, the junction kept 12 bases outside the gene matches. This CDR3 has 16 amino acids. CDR1 SGHNT and CDR2 YYREEE come from the germline V gene (reference sequence). The CDR3 loop is CASSSYDRGNHYEQYF. CDR3 DNA sequence: TGTGCCAGCAGCTCCTACGACAGGGGCAACCATTACGAGCAGTACTTC.

The rearrangement uses TRBV6-1 and TRBJ1-5; D remains ambiguous. The CDR3 is 14 residues long. Between the trimmed V and J ends, which lost 3 bases and 0 bases, there was a span of 6 bases. Germline assignment: CDR1 MNHNS and CDR2 SASEGT. In DNA, the CDR3 is TGTGCCAGCAGTGAGCTAGATAGCAATCAGCCCCAGCATTTT. It translates to CASSELDSNQPQHF.

This sequence joins TRBV5-5 and TRBJ1-2; D may be TRBD1 (5 bases). The CDR3 length is 15 residues. CDR1 is SGHKS and CDR2 is YYEKEE in the germline V gene (reference sequence). Trimming took off 4 bases at V and 2 bases at J, with 15 bases between the two ends. CDR3 in amino acids: CASSQGQVGNYGYTF. In nucleotides, the CDR3 is TGTGCCAGCAGCCAAGGACAAGTCGGAAACTATGGCTACACCTTC.

The chain has TRBV6-6 and TRBJ2-1, with 9 bases identical to TRBD2. V lost 8 bases, J lost 7 bases, and 9 bases stayed unmatched. The CDR3 consists of 14 residues. From germline, CDR1 is MNHNY and CDR2 SVGAGI (reference sequence). CDR3 sequence (DNA): TGTGCCAGCCACATTAGCGGGGGAGGTAATGAGCAGTTCTTC. This sequence encodes CASHISGGGNEQFF.

The J gene is TRBJ2-4, the V gene TRBV11-2, with TRBD1 matching over 8 bases. From germline, CDR1 is SGHAT and CDR2 FQNNGV. V dropped 3 bases and J dropped 0; count of bases not matched to a gene: 10. CDR3 size: 18 residues. The CDR3 sequence is CASSFSPGQGTAKNIQYF. The CDR3 DNA sequence: TGTGCCAGCAGCTTCAGCCCTGGACAGGGAACAGCCAAAAACATTCAGTACTTC. Variable domain in full (rest from reference TRBV11-2 and TRBJ2-4): EAGVAQSPRYKIIEKRQSVAFWCNPISGHATLYWYQQILGQGPKLLIQFQNNGVVDDSQLPKDRFSAERLKGVDSTLKIQPAKLEDSAVYLCASSFSPGQGTAKNIQYFGAGTRLSVL.